The 6 T cell receptor beta chains in this list originate from one sample, sequenced in a study of T cells in Graves' hyperthyroidism and ophthalmopathy. There were TCR beta CDR3 regions amplified from RNA transcripts. Researchers ran a first-round RT-PCR on the TCR CDR3 using the HTBI primer set. In TCRdb, the multiplex PCR reads were re-called with MiXCR into one record per CDR3 protein. The sample shows about 560,000 distinct CDR3 sequences, 16% of them seen only once. Sequencing used blood. The receptors derive from a woman aged 18-29 years with Graves' hyperthyroidism.

This clonotype was recorded at least ten times. The chain employs TRBV18 and TRBJ2-5; D gene unclear. Trimming left V 3 bases short and J 11 bases short, with 13 bases between. Germline V gene data show CDR1 as KGHSH and CDR2 as LQKENI. The CDR3 runs 12 residues. The CDR3 nucleotides read TGTGCCAGCTCACCTCGCCACGACTTACAGTACTTC. The encoded protein is CASSPRHDLQYF.

The rearrangement links TRBV3-1 to TRBJ1-4; unclear D gene. This CDR3 is built from 15 residues. Germline CDR1 reads LGHDT; CDR2 reads YNNKEL (reference sequence). V shed 5 bases and J shed 7 bases, with 17 bases lying between them. The CDR3 sequence is CASSDRPGVSEKLFF. The CDR3 nucleotides read TGTGCCAGCAGCGACCGACCAGGTGTAAGTGAAAAACTGTTTTTT.

This clonotype has just a few counts. The chain couples TRBV14 to TRBJ2-4; tentatively, D is TRBD1 or TRBD2 (5 bases each). Per the germline V gene, CDR1 is SGHDN and CDR2 is FVKESK. Trimming left V 6 bases short and J 6 bases short, with 9 bases between. CDR3 length equals 12 residues. CDR3 bases: TGTGCCAGCAGTGCGAGGGGAAACATTCAGTACTTC. Its translation: CASSARGNIQYF.

This clonotype was counted many times. V and J are TRBV12-3 or TRBV12-4 and TRBJ2-7, with 8 nucleotides matching TRBD1. The CDR3 contains 16 residues. V dropped 2 bases and J dropped 3; count of bases not matched to a gene: 9. This CDR3 is CASSLRAGQGIYEQYF. Here the CDR3 DNA reads TGTGCCAGCAGTTTACGGGCCGGACAGGGAATCTACGAGCAGTACTTC.

The rearrangement links TRBV20-1 to TRBJ2-7; TRBD2 matches at 7 bases. Per germline, CDR1 DFQATT and CDR2 SNEGSKA (reference sequence). The CDR3 consists of 13 residues. With V trimmed by 1 base and J by 3 bases, 3 bases remained unmatched. The CDR3 loop reads CSARGASGYEQYF. The CDR3, as DNA: TGCAGTGCTAGAGGGGCTAGCGGCTACGAGCAGTACTTC.

The rearrangement joins TRBV19 to TRBJ2-1, with TRBD2 as a possible D gene (5 bases). V was cut by 5 bases and J by 6 bases, with 11 bases left in between. Germline CDR1 is LNHDA and CDR2 is SQIVND (reference sequence). The CDR3 contains 13 residues. CDR3: CASSPGRANEQFF. CDR3 nucleotides: TGTGCCAGTAGTCCTGGGCGGGCCAATGAGCAGTTCTTC.